The T cell receptor (beta chain) described here comes from a study of blood T cell repertoires in COVID-19. Across the study: PBMCs, B-cell-depleted T cells, or T cells were the source of the cDNA or gDNA that made up the material.

Losses at the gene ends were 0 bases for V and 1 base for J; bases not matched to a gene: 2. Germline-derived CDR1 and CDR2 are KGHSH and LQKENI. This CDR3 region has 15 residues. Clones were read by immunoSEQ multiplex PCR, and TCRdb kept only the in-frame ones, dropping some. The sample lists about 320,000 clones; approximately 88% were seen once. This clonotype originated in a man aged 30-40 years who had recovered from COVID-19. The V gene is TRBV18, the J gene TRBJ2-5, with 7 bases matching TRBD2. The specimen was PBMCs or T cells enriched from blood (not recorded which). The CDR3 here is CASSPPRGGQETQYF. The CDR3 nucleotides are TGTGCCAGCTCACCACCGCGCGGGGGCCAAGAGACCCAGTACTTC.